This T cell receptor (beta chain) was captured in a study of shared clonotypes between healthy human individuals. Study-wide findings and caveats: Across subsets, estimated richness was generally greater for naive than for memory populations.

The V end was cut by 3 bases, the J end by 10 bases, with 19 bases between. The CDR3 has 15 amino acids. Germline values: CDR1 LGHNT, CDR2 FRNRAP. Concerning this clone: Its antigen remains unidentified.

This table comes from immunoSEQ multiplex PCR, and its TCRdb copy is limited to in-frame clones, with some not included. The sample lists fewer than 800,000 clones, approximately 90% occurring once. CD45RO negativity and positive selection for CCR7 defined naive CD8 cells, a population that excluded terminally differentiated effector memory CD45RA+ cells. V usage is TRBV12-5 and J usage is TRBJ2-1; D might be TRBD2 (7 bases). The TCR originated in a man aged 25-45 years in good health. Sequenced: naive CD8+ T cells sorted from blood. CDR3 DNA sequence: TGTGCTAGTGGTTTAGTGGGAGGGACAAAGTCGGAGCAGTTCTTC. It encodes CASGLVGGTKSEQFF.